The clone carrying this T cell receptor (beta chain) was picked up many times. The sample is drawn from a study of identical twins. A single record per CDR3 protein comes from TCRdb applying MiXCR to the 5' RACE reads. The table shows over 250,000 distinct CDR3 sequences, with nearly 9.5% occurring only once. This CDR3 region has 17 residues. CDR1 and CDR2 from the germline V gene are MDHEN and SYDVKM. Unmatched junction bases numbered 7, after V lost 4 bases and J lost 2 bases. In addition, the sample was reused for a study of yellow fever vaccine responses in identical twins.

The chain uses TRBV28 and TRBJ2-7, with TRBD2 matching 14 bases. Sequencing was carried out using CD8+ T cells sorted from blood. This sequence originates from a woman in her late teens or twenties in good health. CDR3 nucleotide sequence: TGTGCCAGCAGTTCACCTGGGACTAGCGGGGGAACCTACGAGCAGTACTTC. Its translation: CASSSPGTSGGTYEQYF.